The 4 T cell receptor beta chains listed next were all sequenced from one sample in a study of Ad26.COV2.S vaccination and SARS-CoV-2 variants. Sequenced by immunoSEQ multiplex PCR; TCRdb stores in-frame clones only, minus some. The sample lists 300,000 to 450,000 clones; 92% were seen once. The sample was peripheral blood, taken after recovery from COVID-19. These receptors all stem from a human donor who had recovered from COVID-19.

The gene calls are TRBV11-1 and TRBJ2-5, with 10 bases aligning to TRBD1. With V trimmed by 4 bases and J by 5 bases, 10 bases remained unmatched. This CDR3 region has 16 residues. Per germline, CDR1 SGHAT and CDR2 FQDESV (reference sequence). As DNA, the CDR3 is TGTGCCAGCAGCTCCCGGGACAGGGGTTTCTTGGAGACCCAGTACTTC. Translating gives CASSSRDRGFLETQYF.

The chain carries TRBV6-1 and TRBJ2-3; TRBD2 matches at 7 bases. CDR3 length: 18 residues. CDR1 MNHNS and CDR2 SASEGT come from the germline V gene. V lost 4 bases and J lost 2; bases outside the gene matches: 15. CDR3 sequence reads: CASSAATGGSRPTDTQYF. The CDR3 DNA reads as TGTGCCAGCAGTGCAGCCACCGGGGGGTCCCGACCCACAGATACGCAGTATTTT.

The rearrangement uses TRBV25-1 and TRBJ1-4; D may be TRBD1 (5 bases). The CDR3 is made up of 15 amino acids. V lost 7 bases to trimming and J lost 8 bases, with 20 bases between them. In germline, CDR1 is MGHDK, CDR2 SYGVNS. CDR3 sequence (DNA): TGTGCCAGCACTCGAGTGGGGGGGGATCAGGAAAAACTGTTTTTT. As protein: CASTRVGGDQEKLFF.

The genes are TRBV6-5 and TRBJ1-1; 7 bases agree with TRBD1. Per the germline V gene, CDR1 is MNHEY and CDR2 is SVGAGI. Trimming cost V 6 bases and J 6 bases; bases outside gene matches: 10. The CDR3 contains 14 residues. CDR3 amino acids: CASSPFEGAAEAFF. Written as DNA, the CDR3 is TGTGCCAGCAGCCCATTCGAGGGGGCGGCTGAAGCTTTCTTT.